The clone carrying this TCR beta chain has more than one count but fewer than ten. Its cognate antigen is unknown. The data belong to a study of beta chain features in type 1 diabetes. General study findings and limits: Among patients, naive, central memory and Treg TCRB repertoires appeared more similar than among healthy donors. Reduced insertions and increased deletions marked VDJ junctions in type 1 diabetes patients.

This CDR3 is 13 amino acids long. CDR1 and CDR2 (germline): MNHEY, SVGAGI. The V gene lost 5 bases and the J gene lost 5 bases, with 13 bases spanning the gap. Every bit of the isolated RNA underwent reverse transcription, so sequencing read expressed TCRB transcripts. Roughly 3.7 million reads, on average, came from each naive, central memory and regulatory T cell sample. Assay used: immunoSEQ multiplex PCR; TCRdb lists only in-frame clones, some missing. The sample lists about 320,000 clones; around 15% were seen once. The gene calls are TRBV6-5 and TRBJ2-7; TRBD1 might be the D (6 bases). The sequencing sample was made of central memory CD4+ T cells from blood. The clonotype was recovered from a man younger than 40 in good health. Here the CDR3 reads CASSEVRGNEQYV. The CDR3 bases are TGTGCCAGCAGTGAAGTAAGGGGGAACGAGCAGTACGTC.